A selection of T cell receptor beta chains follows, all from one sample in a study of T cell repertoires in cytomegalovirus infection. TCRdb redid the calling of the reads with MiXCR, one entry per CDR3 protein. The table lists around 800,000 distinct CDR3 sequences, approximately 29% of them singletons, with 9.5% to 15% in the top ten. Which antigens these TCRs recognize remains unknown. The sample consisted of cultured CD8+ T cells from PBMCs, taken from culture after CMV antigen stimulation. The receptors come from a human donor in good health (CMV status not recorded). Some clones in this sample may be carry-over from other donors' samples. Both conserved end residues are part of each CDR3. The order of the fields is CDR3 DNA, CDR3 protein, clone size, J gene, D gene, CDR3 length, V gene. D genes are given only for firm matches. Size tells how often a clone was seen (once, few, many) or the class of an expanded clone, and some rows leave it out.

TGTGCCAGCAGTCATAGCCGGCGGACCGGGGAGCTGTTTTTT,CASSHSRRTGELFF,NA,TRBJ2-2,NA,14,TRBV12-3/TRBV12-4
TGTGCCAGCAGCTTAGAGTCGGCAGCGTACCAAGAGACCCAGTACTTC,CASSLESAAYQETQYF,many,TRBJ2-5,NA,16,TRBV7-9
TGTGCCAGCAGTGGAGGGACCAGTCACGGGAACTATGGCTACACCTTC,CASSGGTSHGNYGYTF,few,TRBJ1-2,NA,16,TRBV25-1
TGTGCCAGCAGCCAGGGGACTAGACTCCAAGAGACCCAGTACTTC,CASSQGTRLQETQYF,NA,TRBJ2-5,TRBD2,15,TRBV7-9
TGTGCCAGCAAGGCGGGGGGGAGCACAGATACGCAGTATTTT,CASKAGGSTDTQYF,NA,TRBJ2-3,TRBD2,14,TRBV12-3/TRBV12-4
TGTGCCAGCAGTTGGACTTATGAAGCTTTCTTT,CASSWTYEAFF,NA,TRBJ1-1,NA,11,TRBV28
TGTGCCAGCAGTCCATTTATGGTGGAAGACTCACTCTGGCAGCCCCAGCATTTT,CASSPFMVEDSLWQPQHF,NA,TRBJ1-5,NA,18,TRBV25-1
TGTGCCAGCTCGGGACATGGGCAAGAGACCCAGTACTTC,CASSGHGQETQYF,NA,TRBJ2-5,NA,13,TRBV6-5
TGTGCCAGCAGCCCAAGAGGGAGCACGGGGGGCAATCAGCCCCAGCATTTT,CASSPRGSTGGNQPQHF,many,TRBJ1-5,NA,17,TRBV7-8
TGTGCCAGCAGCGGGGTTTTGGGCACTGAAGCTTTCTTT,CASSGVLGTEAFF,many,TRBJ1-1,NA,13,TRBV7-2
TGCGCCAGCAGTGCGGAGGGGATTCGTTCACCCCTCCACTTT,CASSAEGIRSPLHF,NA,TRBJ1-6,NA,14,TRBV4-1
TGTGCCAGCACCTTTACAGCTCCCACCGGGGAGCTGTTTTTT,CASTFTAPTGELFF,few,TRBJ2-2,NA,14,TRBV5-6
TGTGCCAGCAGCTCCAAGGGTTTT,CASSSKGF,NA,TRBJ2-3,NA,8,TRBV5-6
TGTGCCAGCAGTTTAAAAAAGGGGAGCACAGATACGCAGTATTTT,CASSLKKGSTDTQYF,many,TRBJ2-3,NA,15,TRBV12-3/TRBV12-4
TGCGCCAGCAGCTCACTTATAACCGGGACAGGGAATACCGGGGAGCTGTTTTTT,CASSSLITGTGNTGELFF,NA,TRBJ2-2,TRBD1,18,TRBV5-1
TGTGCCAGCAGCCACGACAGGGGTCAATACGAGCAGTACTTC,CASSHDRGQYEQYF,few,TRBJ2-7,TRBD1,14,TRBV13
TGTGCCAGCAGCTCGACCGCAGATACGCAGTATTTT,CASSSTADTQYF,many,TRBJ2-3,NA,12,TRBV7-6
TGTGCCAGCAGGGACAGGGCGGATGAGCAGTTCTTC,CASRDRADEQFF,NA,TRBJ2-1,TRBD1,12,TRBV27
TGTGCCAGTAGTATAGAGACAGGAGTTACGGTGAACACTGAAGCTTTCTTT,CASSIETGVTVNTEAFF,few,TRBJ1-1,NA,17,TRBV19
TGTGCCAGCAGCTTAACCACCCAGGTTCCCCCTTCGAGTTTCGAAGGCTACACCTTC,CASSLTTQVPPSSFEGYTF,few,TRBJ1-2,NA,19,TRBV5-4
TGTGCCAGCCGCACCGGGGGACCCTACGAGCAGTACTTC,CASRTGGPYEQYF,once,TRBJ2-7,NA,13,TRBV12-3/TRBV12-4
TGTGCTAGTGGTTTGGTAAACAACCCAAAGCATTTT,CASGLVNNPKHF,few,TRBJ1-5,NA,12,TRBV12-5
TGTGCCAGCAGTTACTCACCAGAAGCGGGGATGACCCAGTACTTC,CASSYSPEAGMTQYF,NA,TRBJ2-5,TRBD2,15,TRBV6-5
TGTGCCAGCTCACCGAGCGGGACCCAAGAGACCCAGTACTTC,CASSPSGTQETQYF,NA,TRBJ2-5,TRBD2,14,TRBV18
TGTGCCAGCAGGACGGACGGGACAGGGGTGGTCGGGGAGCTGTTTTTT,CASRTDGTGVVGELFF,NA,TRBJ2-2,TRBD1,16,TRBV27
TGTGCCAGCAGCTTTGGTCAGGGTCTAACACCCCTCCACTTT,CASSFGQGLTPLHF,many,TRBJ1-6,NA,14,TRBV11-2
TGTGCCAGCGCCTCTACTACCCAGGAACAGGGGGACTATGGCTACACCTTC,CASASTTQEQGDYGYTF,NA,TRBJ1-2,TRBD1,17,TRBV28
TGTGCCATCCAATATAGGGCAGGAGACTCCTACGAGCAGTACTTC,CAIQYRAGDSYEQYF,NA,TRBJ2-7,NA,15,TRBV6-1
TGTGCCAGCAGCTTAGTGGGACAGGGGGCGGACATTCAGTACTTC,CASSLVGQGADIQYF,NA,TRBJ2-4,TRBD1,15,TRBV7-9
TGTGCCAGTAGTGCCGGACATGGGCCTCAGCCCCAGCATTTT,CASSAGHGPQPQHF,few,TRBJ1-5,NA,14,TRBV19
TGTGCCAGCAGTGAAGATGGAGATTACCTCTATGGCTACACCTTC,CASSEDGDYLYGYTF,few,TRBJ1-2,NA,15,TRBV6-1
TGCGCCAGCAGCAGTTGGACTGAGACGAACTATGGCTACACCTTC,CASSSWTETNYGYTF,NA,TRBJ1-2,NA,15,TRBV5-1
TGTGCCAGCAGTCTACCCTCGGGGGCGCTTAGCATCGACACTGAAGCTTTCTTT,CASSLPSGALSIDTEAFF,NA,TRBJ1-1,NA,18,TRBV6-2/TRBV6-3
TGTGCCAGCAGTCATACCGGCTCTGGGGCCAACGTCCTGACTTTC,CASSHTGSGANVLTF,few,TRBJ2-6,NA,15,TRBV27
TGTGCCAGTAGTATGGGAGGGGCGAACGCCTACGAGCAGTACTTC,CASSMGGANAYEQYF,NA,TRBJ2-7,TRBD2,15,TRBV19